This T cell receptor beta chain originates from a study of naive and memory T cell subsets. General study findings and limits: Activation and differentiation may alter RNA-based TCR counts.

J was trimmed by 6 bases and V by 4 bases; bases with no gene match: 10. The CDR3 is made up of 18 amino acids. Germline CDR1 reads LNHNV; CDR2 reads YYDKDF (reference sequence). This clonotype was counted between two and nine times. Its antigen remains unidentified. An equimolar mix of two oligonucleotides served as the beta constant-region primer for TRBC1 and TRBC2. TCRdb re-called the UMI-ligation and nested PCR reads with MiXCR, one entry per CDR3 protein. The sample lists 140,000 to 150,000 distinct CDR3 sequences, over 15% occurring once. The gene calls are TRBV15 and TRBJ2-1; 15 bases agree with TRBD2. This clonotype was obtained from a human donor in good health. Sequenced: naive CD4+ T cells from blood. CDR3 DNA: TGTGCCACCAGCACGGGACTAGCGGGGGGTTGGGCCCCCAATGAGCAGTTCTTC. Its translation is CATSTGLAGGWAPNEQFF.